Sequencing of this T cell receptor (beta chain) was carried out in a study of blood T cell repertoires in COVID-19. Background on the study: T cells, B-cell-depleted T cells, or PBMCs supplied cDNA or gDNA.

V was pared by 6 bases and J by 3 bases, with 4 bases of the junction left unmatched. Germline CDR1 and CDR2: KGHSH and LQKENI. CDR3 length equals 13 residues. Under the authors' procedure: Amplification of reference gene primers provided the estimated nucleated cell counts. Measured with immunoSEQ multiplex PCR; TCRdb has only the in-frame clones, and not every one. V and J calls and clone size are given by that table; D and trimming were obtained from the DNA. The profile covers tens of thousands of clones, with about 82% appearing a single time and approximately 8.1% taken by the ten largest. This chain uses TRBV18 with TRBJ2-5; 7 bases fit TRBD1. This receptor was obtained from a man aged 50 to 59 with active COVID-19. Sequences were obtained from peripheral blood. This CDR3 is CASSPGQKETQYF. CDR3 DNA sequence: TGTGCCAGCTCGCCGGGACAGAAAGAGACCCAGTACTTC.